This TCR beta chain emerged from a study of metastatic and nonmetastatic thyroid tumors. MiXCR was used by TCRdb to re-call the PCR reads. The sample holds approximately 16,000 clones, roughly 33% seen once. This CDR3 has 15 residues. Trimming shortened V by 1 base and J by 2 bases, and 8 bases separated the two germline ends. Germline CDR1 is MGHRA and CDR2 is YSYEKL. None of the patients had undergone any treatment ahead of thyroid surgery. Sequencing was done on a sample of tumor tissue. The receptor's source is a male donor with papillary thyroid cancer or a benign thyroid nodule (not recorded which). Some clones in this sample may be carry-over from other donors' samples. The V call is TRBV4-1, the J call TRBJ2-2; D is undetermined. The DNA of the CDR3 is TGCGCCAGCAGCCAAGTCAGACCCAACACCGGGGAGCTGTTTTTT. This codes for CASSQVRPNTGELFF.